This entry lists 23 T cell receptor beta chains sequenced from one sample in a study of human T cells and chemical hapten exposure. Blood, whole and unfractionated, served as the source for total RNA extraction. Each CDR3 protein is one row after TCRdb ran MiXCR on the 5' RACE reads. The sample has 81,000 or so distinct CDR3 sequences; less than 9.5% are singletons. The receptor source for this set is a male donor in good health.

In its sample, this clonotype was seen many times. V and J are TRBV6-2 or TRBV6-3 and TRBJ1-5; TRBD1 matches at 8 bases. The junction had 16 bases not matched to a gene; V was cut back by 7 bases and J by 2 bases. Germline CDR1 MNHEY, CDR2 SVGEGT. This CDR3 region has 18 residues. CDR3 amino acids: CASTGYGQGAQGNQPQHF. The CDR3 DNA reads as TGTGCCAGCACCGGGTACGGCCAGGGGGCGCAGGGCAATCAGCCCCAGCATTTT.

Many counts were recorded for this clonotype. This chain uses TRBV12-3 or TRBV12-4 with TRBJ2-1; no clear D. Trimming took off 5 bases at V and 8 bases at J, with 13 bases between the two ends. The CDR3 is made up of 13 amino acids. The CDR3: CASSPTGLDEQFF. The CDR3 DNA follows: TGTGCCAGCAGTCCGACCGGGTTAGATGAGCAGTTCTTC.

The V gene is TRBV5-1, the J gene TRBJ2-5; 14 nucleotides line up with TRBD2. The length of the CDR3 is 20 residues. After removal of 3 bases from V and 1 base from J, the junction contained 14 bases not matched to a gene. Germline-derived CDR1 and CDR2 are SGHRS and YFSETQ. CDR3 sequence: CASSSTATSGREWGQETQYF. The DNA of the CDR3 is TGCGCCAGCAGCTCTACCGCGACTAGCGGGAGGGAGTGGGGCCAAGAGACCCAGTACTTC. Looking up the rest from reference TRBV5-1 and TRBJ2-5 gives the full variable domain: KAGVTQTPRYLIKTRGQQVTLSCSPISGHRSVSWYQQTPGQGLQFLFEYFSETQRNKGNFPGRFSGRQFSNSRSEMNVSTLELGDSALYLCASSSTATSGREWGQETQYFGPGTRLLVL.

The chain carries TRBV15 and TRBJ2-3; 11 bases agree with TRBD2. Per the germline V gene, CDR1 is LNHNV and CDR2 is YYDKDF (reference sequence). The CDR3 is 16 residues long. V gave up 0 bases and J gave up 6 bases; unmatched junction bases: 5. CDR3 in amino acids: CATSRDLAGGGDTQYF. Here the CDR3 DNA reads TGTGCCACCAGCAGAGACCTAGCGGGAGGCGGGGATACGCAGTATTTT.

This clonotype was observed at least ten times. The chain uses TRBV5-1 and TRBJ2-3; weak D call: TRBD1 (6 bases). The V gene's germline CDR1 is SGHRS and CDR2 YFSETQ. Trimming removed 4 bases at V and 6 bases at J, with 15 bases between. The CDR3 totals 14 residues. The CDR3 reads CASSGYRVQDTQYF. Here the CDR3 DNA reads TGCGCCAGCAGCGGATACAGGGTCCAGGATACGCAGTATTTT.

This clonotype was counted ten times or more. The chain recombines TRBV6-5 with TRBJ2-6; D unresolved. The germline gives CDR1 MNHEY, CDR2 SVGAGI. This CDR3 comprises 14 residues. V dropped 4 bases and J dropped 9 bases, with 13 bases sitting between them. The CDR3 protein is CASSFSVNFNVLTF. As DNA, the CDR3 is TGTGCCAGCAGTTTCTCTGTGAATTTCAACGTCCTGACTTTC.

This clonotype was counted at least ten times. This chain links TRBV6-2 or TRBV6-3 with TRBJ2-2, with D possibly TRBD2 on 6 matching bases. Germline V gene sequence: CDR1 MNHEY, CDR2 SVGEGT. The CDR3 has 15 amino acids. V lost 5 bases to trimming and J lost 5 bases, with 15 bases between them. The CDR3 DNA reads as TGTGCCAGCAGTCACAACGGGGGAGCGACCGGGGAGCTGTTTTTT. Amino acid sequence: CASSHNGGATGELFF.

The table lists this clonotype with many counts. The rearrangement uses TRBV2 and TRBJ2-3; 8 positions match TRBD2. Per the germline V gene, CDR1 is SNHLY and CDR2 is FYNNEI. The CDR3 is 15 residues long. J gave up 3 bases and V 6 bases, and 8 bases lay outside the gene matches. CDR3 sequence: CASRPPGTRTDTQYF. CDR3 in DNA: TGTGCCAGCAGGCCCCCCGGGACTAGAACAGATACGCAGTATTTT.

This clonotype was seen more than once but under ten times. V gene TRBV5-1 combines with J gene TRBJ1-2, with D hard to call. Trimming took off 0 bases at V and 4 bases at J, with 7 bases between the two ends. This CDR3 has 13 amino acids. CDR1 and CDR2 from the germline V gene are SGHRS and YFSETQ. CDR3 amino acids: CASSLARGYGYTF. The CDR3 nucleotides read TGCGCCAGCAGCTTGGCGCGGGGCTATGGCTACACCTTC.

This clonotype was observed many times. The chain recombines TRBV20-1 with TRBJ1-5; 11 bases agree with TRBD1. This CDR3 has 12 residues. V was clipped by 6 bases and J by 8 bases; unmatched bases: 3. Germline-derived CDR1 and CDR2 are DFQATT and SNEGSKA (reference sequence). The CDR3, as DNA: TGCAGTGCACGGACAGGGGGCGAGCCCCAGCATTTT. Protein sequence: CSARTGGEPQHF.

This clonotype appeared a few times. The chain has TRBV7-2 and TRBJ2-7, with a weak D call TRBD1 (6 bases). Deletions cut 4 bases from V and 4 bases from J, with 17 bases between. This CDR3 has 15 amino acids. Germline V gene data show CDR1 as SGHTA and CDR2 as FQGNSA. The CDR3 region is CASSSGQTSAYEQYF. Written as DNA, the CDR3 is TGTGCCAGCAGCTCGGGACAAACCAGTGCATACGAGCAGTACTTC.

The chain joins TRBV29-1 to TRBJ1-1; D is possibly TRBD1 (6 bases). V gave up 4 bases and J gave up 1 base, with 10 bases separating them. The CDR3 has 13 residues. CDR1 is SQVTM, CDR2 ANQGSEA, per germline. The CDR3 coding sequence is TGCAGCGTTGGCCTGACAGGGAACACTGAAGCTTTCTTT. Protein sequence: CSVGLTGNTEAFF.

This clonotype was observed a handful of times. V is TRBV20-1 and J is TRBJ2-7, with D perhaps TRBD2 (6 bases). CDR1 is DFQATT and CDR2 is SNEGSKA in the germline V gene (reference sequence). The ends were cut back, 2 bases at V and 2 bases at J, with 16 bases in the middle. The length of the CDR3 is 15 residues. The CDR3 DNA sequence: TGCAGTGCTAGACTGTACAAGTTAGCGGCCTACGAGCAGTACTTC. Translation gives CSARLYKLAAYEQYF.

The sample holds a few counts of this clonotype. The rearrangement joins TRBV27 to TRBJ1-1, with D possibly being TRBD1 (5 bases). Germline values: CDR1 MNHEY, CDR2 SMNVEV (reference sequence). Trimming stripped 0 bases from V and 5 bases from J, with 13 bases between. This CDR3 region has 15 residues. CDR3 region: CASSLSRAGGTEAFF. The CDR3 nucleotides are TGTGCCAGCAGTTTATCGAGGGCCGGGGGTACTGAAGCTTTCTTT.

This chain joins TRBV6-5 and TRBJ2-5; D uncertain. The CDR3 consists of 15 residues. V was shortened by 8 bases and J by 5 bases, with 21 bases between the two germline ends. The V gene's germline CDR1 is MNHEY and CDR2 SVGAGI. CDR3 residues: CASRLRRPLMETQYF. For the CDR3, the DNA is TGTGCCAGCCGACTGCGCCGGCCTTTGATGGAGACCCAGTACTTC.

J is TRBJ2-1 and V is TRBV3-1; 11 bases line up with TRBD2. This CDR3 is built from 17 residues. V lost 0 bases, J lost 13 bases, and 14 bases stayed unmatched. The germline gives CDR1 LGHDT, CDR2 YNNKEL (reference sequence). This CDR3 is CASSQDPGGSGRALQFF. The CDR3 nucleotides read TGTGCCAGCAGCCAAGACCCCGGGGGTAGCGGGAGGGCTCTTCAGTTCTTC.

The gene calls are TRBV7-9 and TRBJ2-7, with a possible D match to TRBD2 (6 bases). Germline CDR1 and CDR2: SEHNR and FQNEAQ (reference sequence). The CDR3 spans 13 residues. V was trimmed by 5 bases and J by 4 bases, leaving 12 bases between them. CDR3 sequence reads: CASSVRDSYEQYF. CDR3 nucleotides: TGTGCCAGCAGCGTCCGGGACTCGTACGAGCAGTACTTC.

The chain employs TRBV12-3 or TRBV12-4 and TRBJ1-2, with D possibly matching TRBD1 (6 bases). This CDR3 has 14 residues. V was cut by 6 bases and J by 6 bases, with 17 bases left in between. The CDR3 region is CASSPFDRRNGYTF. For the CDR3, the DNA is TGTGCCAGCAGCCCGTTCGACAGGCGAAATGGCTACACCTTC.

The chain joins TRBV7-9 to TRBJ1-3; D call uncertain. This CDR3 spans 15 amino acids. In germline, CDR1 is SEHNR, CDR2 FQNEAQ (reference sequence). V was cut by 7 bases and J by 0 bases, with 13 bases left in between. The DNA of the CDR3 is TGTGCCAGCACCCCCCGCGACAACTCTGGAAACACCATATATTTT. This codes for CASTPRDNSGNTIYF. The whole variable domain, filled in from reference TRBV7-9 and TRBJ1-3, reads DTGVSQNPRHKITKRGQNVTFRCDPISEHNRLYWYRQTLGQGPEFLTYFQNEAQLEKSRLLSDRFSAERPKGSFSTLEIQRTEQGDSAMYLCASTPRDNSGNTIYFGEGSWLTVV.

This rearrangement joins TRBV4-3 to TRBJ1-1, with 7 bases that match TRBD1. The CDR3 runs to 16 residues. V gave up 1 base and J gave up 3 bases; unmatched junction bases: 8. CDR1 is LGHNA and CDR2 is YSLEER in the germline V gene. As DNA, the CDR3 is TGCGCCAGCAGCCAAGGGGGATCAGGGGGGTACACTGAAGCTTTCTTT. Its protein is CASSQGGSGGYTEAFF.

This clonotype has more than one count but fewer than ten. The CDR3 spells CAISVGATSGILQETQYF. In nucleotides, the CDR3 is TGTGCCATCAGTGTCGGTGCGACTAGCGGGATACTCCAAGAGACCCAGTACTTC. The V call is TRBV10-3, the J call TRBJ2-5; 11 bases fit TRBD2. Germline V lookup: CDR1 ENHRY, CDR2 SYGVKD. The CDR3 is made up of 18 amino acids. The junction had 11 bases not matched to a gene; V was cut back by 4 bases and J by 1 base.

The chain combines TRBV19 with TRBJ1-5; tentative D call: TRBD1 (6 bases). This CDR3 is 19 amino acids long. Trimming stripped 3 bases from V and 0 bases from J, with 21 bases between. Per germline, CDR1 LNHDA and CDR2 SQIVND (reference sequence). This CDR3 is CASSILNRATQYSNQPQHF. The CDR3 DNA follows: TGTGCCAGTAGTATCCTGAACAGGGCAACCCAATATAGCAATCAGCCCCAGCATTTT.

There are a few counts of this clonotype. The chain carries TRBV2 and TRBJ1-6; 10 nucleotides line up with TRBD1. Germline assignment: CDR1 SNHLY and CDR2 FYNNEI. With V trimmed by 6 bases and J by 0 bases, 8 bases remained unmatched. The CDR3 length is 18 residues. The CDR3 sequence: CASSDDRGPSSYNSPLHF. Written as DNA, the CDR3 is TGTGCCAGCAGCGACGACAGGGGGCCGAGCTCCTATAATTCACCCCTCCACTTT.